The sequence of this T cell receptor (beta chain) was determined in a study of cytomegalovirus exposure and HLA in healthy donors. PCR primers comprised 60 Vbeta and 13 Jbeta primers. Repertoires were generated with immunoSEQ multiplex PCR, while TCRdb's copy carries only in-frame clones and drops some. The sample yields around 130,000 clones, about 70% seen once. The CDR3 is 14 amino acids. Per germline, CDR1 MNHNS and CDR2 SASEGT. Trimming cost V 6 bases and J 4 bases; bases outside gene matches: 1. The rearrangement uses TRBV6-1 and TRBJ2-2, with 11 bases that match TRBD1. The receptor comes from a middle-aged woman in good health and CMV-seropositive. Sequences were obtained from PBMCs. CDR3 region: CASRGTGGTGELFF. The CDR3 bases are TGTGCCAGCAGGGGGACAGGGGGCACCGGGGAGCTGTTTTTT.